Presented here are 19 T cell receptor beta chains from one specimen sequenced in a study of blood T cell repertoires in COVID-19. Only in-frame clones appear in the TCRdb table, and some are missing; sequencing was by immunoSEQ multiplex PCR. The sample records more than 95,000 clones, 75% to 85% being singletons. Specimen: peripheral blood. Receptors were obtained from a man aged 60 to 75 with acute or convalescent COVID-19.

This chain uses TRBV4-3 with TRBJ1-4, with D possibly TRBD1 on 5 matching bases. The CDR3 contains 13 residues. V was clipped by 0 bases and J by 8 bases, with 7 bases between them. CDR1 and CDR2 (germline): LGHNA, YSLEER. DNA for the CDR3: TGCGCCAGCAGCCAAGATCGGACAGAAAAACTGTTTTTT. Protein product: CASSQDRTEKLFF.

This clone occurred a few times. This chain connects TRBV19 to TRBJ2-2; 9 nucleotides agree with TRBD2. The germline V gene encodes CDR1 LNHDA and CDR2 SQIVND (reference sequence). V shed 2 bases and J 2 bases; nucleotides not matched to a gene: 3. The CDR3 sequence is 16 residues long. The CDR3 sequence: CASSIRSGSNTGELFF. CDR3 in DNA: TGTGCCAGTAGTATACGTAGCGGGAGCAACACCGGGGAGCTGTTTTTT.

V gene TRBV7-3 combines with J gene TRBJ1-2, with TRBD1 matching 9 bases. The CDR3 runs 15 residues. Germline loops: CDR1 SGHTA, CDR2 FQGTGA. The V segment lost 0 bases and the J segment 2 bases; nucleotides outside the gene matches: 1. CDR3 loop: CASSLTGTGNYGYTF. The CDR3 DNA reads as TGTGCCAGCAGCTTAACGGGGACAGGGAACTATGGCTACACCTTC.

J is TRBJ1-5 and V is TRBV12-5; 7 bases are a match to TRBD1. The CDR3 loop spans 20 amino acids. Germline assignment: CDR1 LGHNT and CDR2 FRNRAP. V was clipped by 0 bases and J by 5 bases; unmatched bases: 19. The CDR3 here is CASGLVYSQGGPTGDQPQHF. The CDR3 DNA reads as TGTGCTAGTGGTTTGGTATACTCACAAGGGGGCCCTACTGGCGATCAGCCCCAGCATTTT.

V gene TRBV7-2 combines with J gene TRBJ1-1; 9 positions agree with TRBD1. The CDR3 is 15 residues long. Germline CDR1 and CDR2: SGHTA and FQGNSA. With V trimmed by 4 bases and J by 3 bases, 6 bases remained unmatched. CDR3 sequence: CASSSGTGWDTEAFF. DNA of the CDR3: TGTGCCAGCAGCTCCGGGACAGGGTGGGACACTGAAGCTTTCTTT.

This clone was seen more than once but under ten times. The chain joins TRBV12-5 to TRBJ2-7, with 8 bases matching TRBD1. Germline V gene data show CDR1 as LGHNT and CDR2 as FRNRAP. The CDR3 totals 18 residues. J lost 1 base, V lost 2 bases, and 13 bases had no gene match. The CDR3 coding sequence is TGTGCTAGTGGTTTGTTATATAAACCGGGACAGGAATCCTACGAGCAGTACTTC. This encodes CASGLLYKPGQESYEQYF.

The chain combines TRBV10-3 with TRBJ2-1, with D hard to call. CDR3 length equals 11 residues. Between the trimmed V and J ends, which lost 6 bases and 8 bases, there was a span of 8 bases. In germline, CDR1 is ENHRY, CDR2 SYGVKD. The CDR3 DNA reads TGTGCCATCAGGATCAACTATGAGCAGTTCTTC. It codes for CAIRINYEQFF.

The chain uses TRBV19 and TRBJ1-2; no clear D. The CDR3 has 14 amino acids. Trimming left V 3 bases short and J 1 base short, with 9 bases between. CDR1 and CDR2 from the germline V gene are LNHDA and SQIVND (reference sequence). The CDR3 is CASSIGEGNYGYTF. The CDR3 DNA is TGTGCCAGTAGTATTGGTGAGGGTAACTATGGCTACACCTTC.

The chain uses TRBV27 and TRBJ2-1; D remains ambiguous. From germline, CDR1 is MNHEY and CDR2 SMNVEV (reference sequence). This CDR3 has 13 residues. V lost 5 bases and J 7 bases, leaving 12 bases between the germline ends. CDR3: CASSTAKRNEQFF. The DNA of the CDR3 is TGTGCCAGCAGTACCGCCAAACGGAATGAGCAGTTCTTC.

The CDR3 region has the DNA TGTGCCAGCAGCCGGGTTGGGACAGATACTAACTATGGCTACACCTTC. The encoded protein is CASSRVGTDTNYGYTF. The chain carries TRBV4-2 and TRBJ1-2; 7 bases line up with TRBD1. Unmatched junction bases numbered 8, after V lost 4 bases and J lost 0 bases. The CDR3 is 16 amino acids. Germline CDR1 is LGHNA and CDR2 is YNFKEQ.

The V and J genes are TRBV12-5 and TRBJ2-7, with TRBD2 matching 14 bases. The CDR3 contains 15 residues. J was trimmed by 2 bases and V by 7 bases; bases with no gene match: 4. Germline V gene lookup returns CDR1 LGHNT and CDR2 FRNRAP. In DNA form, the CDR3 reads TGTGCTAGTGCCGAGGGACTAGCGGGGGCCTACGAGCAGTACTTC. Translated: CASAEGLAGAYEQYF.

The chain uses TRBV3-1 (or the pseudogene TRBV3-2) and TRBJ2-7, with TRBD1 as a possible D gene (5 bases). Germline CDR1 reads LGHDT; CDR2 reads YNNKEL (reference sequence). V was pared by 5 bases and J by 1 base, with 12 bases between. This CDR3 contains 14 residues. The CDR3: CASSRQGGSYEQYF. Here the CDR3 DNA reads TGTGCCAGCAGCAGGCAGGGTGGGTCCTACGAGCAGTACTTC.

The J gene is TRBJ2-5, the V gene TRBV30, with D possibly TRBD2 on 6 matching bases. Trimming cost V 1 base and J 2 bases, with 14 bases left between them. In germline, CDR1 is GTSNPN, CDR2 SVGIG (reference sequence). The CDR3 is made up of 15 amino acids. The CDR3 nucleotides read TGTGCCTGGAGTGCGCTGGGGGGTCCACAAGAGACCCAGTACTTC. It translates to CAWSALGGPQETQYF.

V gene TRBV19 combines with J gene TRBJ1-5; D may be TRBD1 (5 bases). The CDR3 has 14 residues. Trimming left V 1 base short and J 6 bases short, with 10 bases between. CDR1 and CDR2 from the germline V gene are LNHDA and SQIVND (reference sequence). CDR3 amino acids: CASSIGQFGQPQHF. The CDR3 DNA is TGTGCCAGTAGTATAGGACAGTTCGGTCAGCCCCAGCATTTT. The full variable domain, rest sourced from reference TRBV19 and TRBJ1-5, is DGGITQSPKYLFRKEGQNVTLSCEQNLNHDAMYWYRQDPGQGLRLIYYSQIVNDFQKGDIAEGYSVSREKKESFPLTVTSAQKNPTAFYLCASSIGQFGQPQHFGDGTRLSIL.

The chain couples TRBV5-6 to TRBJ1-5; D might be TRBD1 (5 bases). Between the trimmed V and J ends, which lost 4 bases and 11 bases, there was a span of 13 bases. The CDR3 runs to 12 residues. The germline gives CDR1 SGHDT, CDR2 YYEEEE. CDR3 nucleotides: TGTGCCAGCAGCCCCGCGGGAGGGGCCCAGCATTTT. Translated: CASSPAGGAQHF.

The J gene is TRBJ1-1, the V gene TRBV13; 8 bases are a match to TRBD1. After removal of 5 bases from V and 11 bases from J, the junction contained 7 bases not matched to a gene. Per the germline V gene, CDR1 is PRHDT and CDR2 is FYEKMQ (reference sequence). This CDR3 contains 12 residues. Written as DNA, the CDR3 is TGTGCCAGCAGCCTTCCGACAGGGGCGGCTTTCTTT. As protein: CASSLPTGAAFF.

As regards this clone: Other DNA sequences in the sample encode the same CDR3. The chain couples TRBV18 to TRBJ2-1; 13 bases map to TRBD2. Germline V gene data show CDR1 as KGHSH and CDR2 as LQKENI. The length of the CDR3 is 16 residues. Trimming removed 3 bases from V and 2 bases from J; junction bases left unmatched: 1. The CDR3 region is CASSPGTSGTYNEQFF. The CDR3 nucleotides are TGTGCCAGCTCACCGGGGACTAGCGGGACCTACAATGAGCAGTTCTTC. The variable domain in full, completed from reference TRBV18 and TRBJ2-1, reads NAGVMQNPRHLVRRRGQEARLRCSPMKGHSHVYWYRQLPEEGLKFMVYLQKENIIDESGMPKERFSAEFPKEGPSILRIQQVVRGDSAAYFCASSPGTSGTYNEQFFGPGTRLTVL.

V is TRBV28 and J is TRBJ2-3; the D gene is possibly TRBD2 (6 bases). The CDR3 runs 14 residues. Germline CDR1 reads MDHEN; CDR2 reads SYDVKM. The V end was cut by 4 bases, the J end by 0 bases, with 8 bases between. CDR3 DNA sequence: TGTGCCAGCAGTTACGGAGGGAGCACAGATACGCAGTATTTT. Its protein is CASSYGGSTDTQYF. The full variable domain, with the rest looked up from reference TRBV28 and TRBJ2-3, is DVKVTQSSRYLVKRTGEKVFLECVQDMDHENMFWYRQDPGLGLRLIYFSYDVKMKEKGDIPEGYSVSREKKERFSLILESASTNQTSMYLCASSYGGSTDTQYFGPGTRLTVL.

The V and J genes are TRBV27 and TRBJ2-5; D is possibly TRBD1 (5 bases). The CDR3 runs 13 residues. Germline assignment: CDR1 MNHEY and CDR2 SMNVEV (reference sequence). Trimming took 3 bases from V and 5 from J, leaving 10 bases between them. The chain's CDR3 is CASSFRVRETQYF. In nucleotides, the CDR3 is TGTGCCAGCAGTTTCAGGGTGAGGGAGACCCAGTACTTC.